These 20 T cell receptor beta chains came from one sample sequenced in a study of shared clonotypes between healthy human individuals. The repertoire was sequenced with immunoSEQ multiplex PCR; TCRdb's copy has only in-frame clones and lacks some. The profile shows about 490,000 clones, 76% of them singletons. Sequenced: PBMCs. These receptor sequences come from a woman in her forties in good health. Some clones in this sample may be carry-over from other donors' samples.

The chain uses TRBV7-2 and TRBJ2-3, with 7 positions matching TRBD2. The V and J ends lost 1 base and 2 bases, in that order; junction bases with no gene match: 6. Germline V CDR1 and CDR2: SGHTA, FQGNSA. This CDR3 has 16 amino acids. CDR3 protein: CASSLGAGATTDTQYF. The CDR3 bases are TGTGCCAGCAGCTTAGGGGCGGGAGCAACCACAGATACGCAGTATTTT.

J is TRBJ1-2 and V is TRBV5-4, with D tentatively TRBD1 (5 bases). Germline CDR1 reads SGHNT; CDR2 reads YYREEE (reference sequence). Deletions cut 4 bases from V and 2 bases from J, with 30 bases between. This CDR3 is built from 20 residues. The CDR3 here is CASSLPPGHIVRDENYGYTF. CDR3 in DNA: TGTGCCAGCAGCCTCCCGCCAGGACACATAGTGAGGGACGAGAACTATGGCTACACCTTC.

The rearrangement uses TRBV6-1 and TRBJ1-2; 8 bases align to TRBD1. The germline gives CDR1 MNHNS, CDR2 SASEGT. CDR3 length: 15 amino acids. J lost 4 bases, V lost 1 base, and 5 bases had no gene match. The CDR3 nucleotides read TGTGCCAGCAGTGAAGGCAGGGGGCGGATCTATGGCTACACCTTC. Translating gives CASSEGRGRIYGYTF.

The genes are TRBV4-1 and TRBJ1-2, with D possibly being TRBD1 (6 bases). Trimming cost V 2 bases and J 4 bases, with 11 bases left between them. Germline-derived CDR1 and CDR2 are MGHRA and YSYEKL. The CDR3 loop spans 14 amino acids. The CDR3 bases are TGCGCCAGCAGCCAACAGGGGCTTTTCTATGGCTACACCTTC. It encodes CASSQQGLFYGYTF.

J is TRBJ1-2 and V is TRBV30; D unclear. The CDR3 consists of 11 residues. Germline lookup yields CDR1 GTSNPN and CDR2 SVGIG (reference sequence). Deletions cut 1 base from V and 10 bases from J, with 10 bases between. The CDR3 spells CAWSALLVYTF. CDR3 in DNA: TGTGCCTGGAGTGCGCTGTTAGTCTACACCTTC.

This clone was seen just once. V is TRBV6-1 and J is TRBJ1-5; tentative D call: TRBD1 (6 bases). This CDR3 region has 16 residues. Per the germline V gene, CDR1 is MNHNS and CDR2 is SASEGT. V was clipped by 1 base and J by 1 base, with 11 bases between them. CDR3 DNA sequence: TGTGCCAGCAGTGAAGAGGGGGTCAGGAGCAATCAGCCCCAGCATTTT. Translation: CASSEEGVRSNQPQHF.

This clone was found many times. The chain links TRBV11-2 to TRBJ2-7; TRBD1 matches at 7 bases. The CDR3 is made up of 15 amino acids. The trim removed 1 base at V and 4 bases at J, leaving 7 bases unmatched. The germline V gene has CDR1 SGHAT and CDR2 FQNNGV. The CDR3 spells CASSLVGGRLYEQYF. The CDR3, as DNA: TGTGCCAGCAGCTTAGTAGGGGGCAGGTTGTACGAGCAGTACTTC.

This chain connects TRBV27 to TRBJ2-1; no clear D. V was pared by 0 bases and J by 12 bases, with 15 bases between. CDR1 and CDR2 from the germline V gene are MNHEY and SMNVEV (reference sequence). The CDR3 has 14 amino acids. The CDR3 spells CASSLSANPSLQFF. In DNA form, the CDR3 reads TGTGCCAGCAGTTTATCGGCTAACCCTTCGTTGCAGTTCTTC.

This clone has just one count. The chain uses TRBV25-1 and TRBJ1-1; 7 nucleotides align to TRBD1. Germline values: CDR1 MGHDK, CDR2 SYGVNS. Trimming cost V 4 bases and J 3 bases; bases outside gene matches: 14. This CDR3 has 17 amino acids. The chain's CDR3 is CASSGYGTAMGYTEAFF. As DNA, the CDR3 is TGTGCCAGCAGTGGATACGGGACAGCAATGGGGTACACTGAAGCTTTCTTT.

The chain carries TRBV28 and TRBJ2-1; D uncertain. V was clipped by 6 bases and J by 6 bases, with 9 bases between them. This CDR3 contains 12 residues. Germline CDR1 MDHEN, CDR2 SYDVKM. The CDR3 here is CASSRTANEQFF. In DNA, the CDR3 is TGTGCCAGCAGCCGTACGGCCAATGAGCAGTTCTTC. Full variable domain (rest looked up from reference TRBV28 and TRBJ2-1): DVKVTQSSRYLVKRTGEKVFLECVQDMDHENMFWYRQDPGLGLRLIYFSYDVKMKEKGDIPEGYSVSREKKERFSLILESASTNQTSMYLCASSRTANEQFFGPGTRLTVL.

V and J are TRBV10-3 and TRBJ2-5; D is ambiguous. CDR1 ENHRY and CDR2 SYGVKD come from the germline V gene. The CDR3 extends over 15 amino acids. V was clipped by 0 bases and J by 1 base, with 9 bases between them. CDR3 bases: TGTGCCATCAGTGAGTCGTCCCTCTCCCAAGAGACCCAGTACTTC. This translates into CAISESSLSQETQYF.

CDR3 nucleotides: TGTGCCAGCAGCCGAGACCTAAGCTCCTACGAGCAGTACTTC. Its translation is CASSRDLSSYEQYF. The chain has TRBV11-1 and TRBJ2-7; D call uncertain. The ends were cut back, 5 bases at V and 0 bases at J, with 11 bases in the middle. Germline CDR1 SGHAT, CDR2 FQDESV (reference sequence). The CDR3 has 14 amino acids.

V is TRBV5-1 and J is TRBJ2-7; D remains unclear. V dropped 2 bases and J dropped 0 bases, with 9 bases sitting between them. The CDR3 runs 14 residues. Germline V gene data show CDR1 as SGHRS and CDR2 as YFSETQ. CDR3 amino acids: CASSFSSSSYEQYF. The DNA of the CDR3 is TGCGCCAGCAGCTTTTCCAGCAGCTCCTACGAGCAGTACTTC.

This clone appeared a few times. This clone may be a read error of a much larger clone one base away. The V call is TRBV4-1, the J call TRBJ1-1, with D unresolved. Germline CDR1 is MGHRA and CDR2 is YSYEKL. CDR3 length: 14 amino acids. V was pared by 0 bases and J by 2 bases, with 7 bases between. The DNA of the CDR3 is TGCGCCAGCAGCCAAGATGGGGATAACACTGAAGCTTTCTTT. As protein: CASSQDGDNTEAFF.

V is TRBV7-8 and J is TRBJ2-7, with D unresolved. This CDR3 is 13 amino acids long. The V end lost 4 bases, the J end lost 2 bases, and 9 bases lay between the germline ends. Germline CDR1 reads SGHVS; CDR2 reads FQNEAQ. CDR3 in DNA: TGTGCCAGCAGCTCCGTTAAAACCTACGAGCAGTACTTC. Residues: CASSSVKTYEQYF.

This clone was recorded at least ten times. The chain uses TRBV7-2 and TRBJ2-3, with 9 bases aligning to TRBD2. V dropped 2 bases and J dropped 3; count of bases not matched to a gene: 6. Germline V gene lookup returns CDR1 SGHTA and CDR2 FQGNSA. This CDR3 contains 16 residues. The CDR3 protein is CASSLRGGGGTDTQYF. The DNA of the CDR3 is TGTGCCAGCAGCTTACGCGGCGGGGGGGGGACAGATACGCAGTATTTT.

The chain couples TRBV30 to TRBJ2-1; D perhaps matches TRBD2 (5 bases). V lost 2 bases to trimming and J lost 4 bases, with 9 bases between them. This CDR3 spans 13 amino acids. The germline V gene has CDR1 GTSNPN and CDR2 SVGIG (reference sequence). CDR3 region: CAWSNGGYNEQFF. CDR3 sequence (DNA): TGTGCCTGGAGTAACGGCGGGTACAATGAGCAGTTCTTC.

The chain uses TRBV30 and TRBJ2-3, with D possibly being TRBD1 (5 bases). The CDR3 consists of 13 residues. CDR1 and CDR2 (germline): GTSNPN, SVGIG (reference sequence). V was clipped by 8 bases and J by 5 bases, with 17 bases between them. The CDR3 DNA reads TGTGCCCTGGGGCAGGGCCTGGGAGATACGCAGTATTTT. This gives the protein CALGQGLGDTQYF.

V and J are TRBV7-6 and TRBJ2-5; D gene uncertain. The CDR3 sequence is 14 residues long. Germline CDR1 reads SGHVS; CDR2 reads FNYEAQ. V shed 7 bases and J shed 5 bases, with 17 bases lying between them. In DNA, the CDR3 is TGTGCCAGCAAGCTTGGAGCGCAGAGGGAGACCCAGTACTTC. Translation: CASKLGAQRETQYF.

V is TRBV2 and J is TRBJ2-3, with D possibly matching TRBD1 (6 bases). Trimming removed 5 bases at V and 1 base at J, with 10 bases between. This CDR3 comprises 14 residues. Germline values: CDR1 SNHLY, CDR2 FYNNEI. The CDR3 sequence is CASSLQGGTDTQYF. CDR3 in DNA: TGTGCCAGCAGTTTACAGGGAGGCACAGATACGCAGTATTTT.